Below, 8 T cell receptor beta chains from the same sample are listed, as sequenced in a study of T-cell reconstitution after alpha-beta-depleted transplantation in children. Preparing the TCRbeta library involved the use of unique molecular identifiers. TCRdb re-analysed the PCR reads in MiXCR, keeping a single row per CDR3 protein. The sample lists approximately 520,000 distinct CDR3 sequences, about an eighth occurring once. Sequencing used PBMCs, mostly from graft donor cells, obtained 180 days after TCRalphabeta/CD19-depleted stem cell transplant. These receptors were collected from a female patient aged 2-10 years who had a stem cell transplant for aplastic anemia, so the T cells may come from the graft donor.

V gene TRBV19 combines with J gene TRBJ1-5; D is uncertain. V gave up 4 bases and J gave up 9 bases, with 16 bases separating them. This CDR3 region has 14 residues. Germline CDR1 is LNHDA and CDR2 is SQIVND (reference sequence). CDR3 in DNA: TGTGCCAGTAGTAGTCTCCCAGACCCAGGGCCCCAGCATTTT. Translated, it gives CASSSLPDPGPQHF.

V and J are TRBV12-3 or TRBV12-4 and TRBJ2-7, with 14 bases identical to TRBD2. The CDR3 is 19 amino acids. DNA for the CDR3: TGTACCTGCAGTTTAAGGTTCCCGGGACTAGCGGGAGTGCTCTACGAGCAGTACTTC. It is translated as CTCSLRFPGLAGVLYEQYF.

The CDR3 is CASSLVLSGGSTGELFF. The CDR3 nucleotides read TGTGCCAGCAGCTTAGTATTGTCCGGAGGATCCACCGGGGAGCTGTTTTTT. The genes are TRBV7-2 and TRBJ2-2, with D perhaps matching TRBD2 (5 bases). V gave up 1 base and J gave up 4 bases, with 16 bases separating them. The CDR3 is 17 amino acids. The V gene's germline CDR1 is SGHTA and CDR2 FQGNSA. Looking up the rest from reference TRBV7-2 and TRBJ2-2 gives the full variable domain: GAGVSQSPSNKVTEKGKDVELRCDPISGHTALYWYRQSLGQGLEFLIYFQGNSAPDKSGLPSDRFSAERTGGSVSTLTIQRTQQEDSAVYLCASSLVLSGGSTGELFFGEGSRLTVL.

This chain joins TRBV7-8 and TRBJ2-1; 7 bases match TRBD1. The germline gives CDR1 SGHVS, CDR2 FQNEAQ. V gave up 5 bases and J gave up 6 bases; unmatched junction bases: 10. This CDR3 has 15 amino acids. Here the CDR3 DNA reads TGTGCCAGCAGCCCGCGTACCAGGACAGGCAATGAGCAGTTCTTC. Translating it yields CASSPRTRTGNEQFF.

This clonotype was observed many times. The V call is TRBV7-2, the J call TRBJ2-1, with D hard to call. This CDR3 is built from 17 residues. Looked up from germline, CDR1 is SGHTA and CDR2 is FQGNSA. Trimming cost V 1 base and J 4 bases, with 17 bases left between them. The CDR3 coding sequence is TGTGCCAGCAGCTTAGTAGGTCTAGTGGGTGCATACAATGAGCAGTTCTTC. Its protein is CASSLVGLVGAYNEQFF.

This chain joins TRBV15 and TRBJ1-1; TRBD1 agrees at 8 bases. Germline trimming cut 1 base from V and 1 base from J; bases unmatched to any gene: 11. The CDR3 has 18 amino acids. Germline CDR1 LNHNV, CDR2 YYDKDF (reference sequence). The CDR3 reads CATSRVRLLDRANTEAFF. The CDR3 bases are TGTGCCACCAGCAGAGTTCGACTTCTGGACAGGGCGAACACTGAAGCTTTCTTT.

The rearrangement links TRBV20-1 to TRBJ2-1; weak D call: TRBD2 (5 bases). The CDR3 covers 10 residues. V lost 3 bases and J lost 13, with 10 bases in between. From germline, CDR1 is DFQATT and CDR2 SNEGSKA (reference sequence). For the CDR3, the DNA is TGCAGTGCTAGTCTTCCGGGACAGTTCTTC. Its protein product is CSASLPGQFF.

V usage is TRBV4-3 and J usage is TRBJ2-1; 12 nucleotides agree with TRBD2. Germline trimming cut 1 base from V and 7 bases from J; bases unmatched to any gene: 5. The CDR3 is 16 amino acids. From germline, CDR1 is LGHNA and CDR2 YSLEER. The CDR3 bases are TGCGCCAGCAGCCAAGGGACTAGCGGGGTTTGGAATGAGCAGTTCTTC. It codes for CASSQGTSGVWNEQFF.